The next 10 T cell receptor beta chains were all read from a single sample in a study of post-analysis software for immune sequencing data (dated by TCRdb to between 2015 and 2016). Here is what the overall study found, with its caveats: Patients showed significantly higher frequencies than controls for a few TRBV segments, among them TRBV5-6, TRBV5-1 and TRBV20-1.

Libraries were prepared through PCR. Instrument on record: Illumina HiSeq 2500. Unique molecular identifiers were incorporated into TCR beta cDNA libraries to reduce PCR and sequencing biases. Using fastp at Q25 and MiXCR, TCRdb reprocessed the public reads and kept productive beta chains. Each CDR3 protein gets just one entry, which takes the most common genes and DNA from the rows behind it. The sample table records fewer than 850,000 distinct CDR3 sequences; 25% to 30% of these occur just once. 0.5% to 0.6% of the sample goes to the ten largest clones. No antigen is known for these receptors. The source material was blood. The source is a girl between 10 and 17 years old with multiple sclerosis.

This clonotype has more than one count but fewer than ten. The V and J genes are TRBV27 and TRBJ1-1; tentatively, D is TRBD1 (6 bases). In germline, CDR1 is MNHEY, CDR2 SMNVEV (reference sequence). The CDR3 runs 15 residues. Between the trimmed V and J ends, which lost 5 bases and 1 base, there was a span of 14 bases. The CDR3 DNA sequence: TGTGCCAGCAGTAAATACTCAGGGGAGAACACTGAAGCTTTCTTT. It translates to CASSKYSGENTEAFF.

The chain recombines TRBV12-3 or TRBV12-4 with TRBJ1-4, with D possibly TRBD1 on 5 matching bases. Trimming pared 5 bases from V and 8 bases from J, leaving 18 bases between. The CDR3 contains 15 residues. The chain's CDR3 is CASSPRQWGDEKLFF. The CDR3 bases are TGTGCCAGCAGTCCCCGACAGTGGGGCGACGAAAAACTGTTTTTT.

This clonotype appeared many times. The V and J genes are TRBV9 and TRBJ2-3, with 10 bases matching TRBD2. The CDR3 has 17 amino acids. Germline lookup yields CDR1 SGDLS and CDR2 YYNGEE. V was clipped by 4 bases and J by 5 bases; unmatched bases: 13. The CDR3 DNA reads as TGTGCCAGCAGCACCCGGACTAGCGGCCGACAAGGAGATACGCAGTATTTT. Residues: CASSTRTSGRQGDTQYF.

As to this clonotype: This sequence may be a read error, since a much larger clone differs from it by one base. The rearrangement uses TRBV10-3 and TRBJ2-1, with D possibly matching TRBD1 (6 bases). Germline V gives CDR1 ENHRY, CDR2 SYGVKD. CDR3 size: 15 residues. Between the trimmed V and J ends, which lost 2 bases and 13 bases, there was a span of 21 bases. The CDR3 nucleotides read TGTGCCATCAGTGAGGTGGGCAGGGGCGAAGAGACCCAGTTCTTC. Translation gives CAISEVGRGEETQFF.

This clonotype has a handful of counts. The gene calls are TRBV24-1 and TRBJ2-7; TRBD2 matches at 9 bases. Looked up from germline, CDR1 is KGHDR and CDR2 is SFDVKD. The CDR3 loop spans 13 amino acids. V trimming: 8 bases; J trimming: 2 bases; junction bases outside the gene matches: 3. As DNA, the CDR3 is TGTGCCACCAACCGCGGGAGGGCCTACGAGCAGTACTTC. It translates to CATNRGRAYEQYF.

The J gene is TRBJ2-5, the V gene TRBV28, with D possibly TRBD2 on 5 matching bases. The CDR3 is 15 amino acids. Trimming took 1 base from V and 7 from J, leaving 16 bases between them. The V gene's germline CDR1 is MDHEN and CDR2 SYDVKM. The CDR3 DNA sequence: TGTGCCAGCAGTTTATTGGGAGAGGCGGTTATGACCCAGTACTTC. It translates to CASSLLGEAVMTQYF.

V and J are TRBV27 and TRBJ1-5; 8 bases are a match to TRBD1. The ends lost 5 bases at V and 6 bases at J; junction bases unmatched: 9. The CDR3 consists of 15 residues. CDR1 MNHEY and CDR2 SMNVEV come from the germline V gene (reference sequence). The CDR3 reads CASSPQDRDGQPQHF. CDR3 coding DNA: TGTGCCAGCAGTCCCCAGGACAGGGACGGTCAGCCCCAGCATTTT.

A few counts support this clonotype. The DNA of the CDR3 is TGTGCCAGCAGCCCCGACAGGGGGCTGGGCGAGCAGTACTTC. Encoded protein: CASSPDRGLGEQYF. The chain couples TRBV7-2 to TRBJ2-5, with 10 positions matching TRBD1. The DNA end favors TRBJ2-7, so the J call may be wrong. The CDR3 sequence is 14 residues long. CDR1 and CDR2 from the germline V gene are SGHTA and FQGNSA.

This clonotype was observed a single time. J is TRBJ1-5 and V is TRBV12-5; tentatively, D is TRBD1 (6 bases). The CDR3 spans 14 residues. Trimming cost V 5 bases and J 2 bases, with 10 bases left between them. Germline V lookup: CDR1 LGHNT, CDR2 FRNRAP. CDR3 DNA: TGTGCTAGTGGTCCAAGACAGGGCAATCAGCCCCAGCATTTT. Translating gives CASGPRQGNQPQHF.

The chain employs TRBV7-9 and TRBJ2-7, with a possible D match to TRBD1 (6 bases). CDR3 length equals 15 residues. Trimming took off 5 bases at V and 1 base at J, with 15 bases between the two ends. Looked up from germline, CDR1 is SEHNR and CDR2 is FQNEAQ (reference sequence). The CDR3 nucleotides read TGTGCCAGCAGCGGGGGTCACAGGGATTCCTACGAGCAGTACTTC. This gives the protein CASSGGHRDSYEQYF.